A single T cell receptor beta chain is shown here with its context. Ten or more counts support this clonotype. Its antigen remains unidentified. Base quality data are lacking; no much larger clone is found one base away. Stable Graves' hyperthyroidism was defined as no progression to ophthalmopathy during 18 months of follow-up. The hyperthyroidism patients were between 18 and 65 years old and newly diagnosed, with a disease duration of less than 2 months. Any patient with an uncontrolled infection, another autoimmune disease, pregnancy or lactation was excluded. Diagnoses were established on the basis of clinical symptoms, serum thyroxine and TRAb, thyroid ultrasound, and orbital computed tomography. PBMCs were separated from over 9 ml of fresh peripheral blood using Ficoll-Paque density gradient centrifugation. Total RNA was extracted with Trizol reagent, and quality was checked on an Agilent 2100 Bioanalyzer.

V is clipped by 4 bases and J by 0 bases, and the sequence between their germline boundaries is 13 bases long. The cysteine opens and the phenylalanine closes a CDR3 of 16 amino acids. Only the CDR3 portion is preserved as DNA: 48 bases, with reading frame beginning at the first base. CDR1 is given as SGHKS and CDR2 as YYEKEE, both from the germline V gene (reference sequence). This record comes from a study of T cells in Graves' hyperthyroidism and ophthalmopathy (dated by TCRdb to between 2018 and 2021). With regard to the full study: Peripheral blood was collected at initial diagnosis, before any treatment. To identify TCR V-J signatures that set the groups apart, the researchers used a discovery cohort of about a hundred patients, made up of 40 to 45 with Graves' ophthalmopathy and some 60 with stable Graves' hyperthyroidism. Prospective prediction of ophthalmopathy was tested in an independent validation cohort consisting of 18 hyperthyroidism patients and approximately 16 patients who later progressed to ophthalmopathy. For training and testing, the approximately 97 patients in the discovery cohort were randomly divided in a 7:3 ratio. In more than 5 Graves' hyperthyroidism patients, the study also compared T-cell repertoires from thyroid tissue with T-cell repertoires from blood. After sampling, hyperthyroidism patients received methimazole starting at 30 mg daily, and ophthalmopathy patients received high-dose intravenous methylprednisolone. The paper reports TCR Vbeta CDR3 sequencing of some 140 peripheral blood samples: approximately 41 ophthalmopathy, under 85 hyperthyroidism and around 17 progressor patients.

Amplification of TCR beta CDR3 regions was carried out from RNA transcripts. A first-round RT-PCR of the TCR CDR3 used the HTBI primer set with the Qiagen OneStep RT-PCR kit. Libraries were constructed in a second round of multiplex PCR, after which size selection and purification were carried out. The libraries were sequenced on an Illumina HiSeq2000 using paired-end 100 bp reads. Turning to the authors' computational methods: SOAPnuke was used to process the raw data, removing reads that contained adapters or uncalled bases, had a mean Phred below 15, or lacked an exact match to the constant primer or identifier. COPE v1.2.5 was used to merge high-quality paired reads, and clonotypes were defined as unique nucleotide sequences. MiTCR v1.1 was used to align clonotypes to the IMGT TRBV, TRBD and TRBJ reference segments. Analysis was restricted to V-J combinations with a frequency above 0.0001, which covered 98% to 99.2% of repertoires. The TCS score was defined as F50 (clonal expansion) divided by E x V (chaos), with BLOSUM62-based TCRdist calculated between CDR3 peptides within each V-J. Welch's t-statistics and random forest reduced 500 to 550 V-J features to 10 to 15, which were used in a naive Bayes classifier (R e1071). TCRdb ran its own pipeline on the public reads, namely fastp trimming at Q25 and MiXCR clone calling, and kept in-frame beta chains. Every entry covers one CDR3 protein and lists the most common genes and DNA from its rows. The V and J calls come from TCRdb's annotation, not from the publication. Counted in this sample were some 420,000 distinct CDR3 sequences; roughly 13% of them appeared once. The biggest ten clones account for 5.3% of the sample.

On the study overall, not on this receptor specifically: Ophthalmopathy was separated from stable hyperthyroidism by a 13 V-J signature model, with approximately 86% sensitivity and just over 81% specificity obtained in cross-validation and 80%/75% obtained in testing. Most expanded thyroid clonotypes (frequency above 0.001) were also detected in blood, suggesting blood repertoires may reflect thyroid immune responses. During validation, the model predicted progression to ophthalmopathy a median of around 7 months ahead of onset, with approximately 70% sensitivity and around 73% specificity. No statistical method was used to fix the sample size in advance, and group allocation was not hidden from the investigators.

The receptor was isolated from a woman aged 18-29 years with Graves' hyperthyroidism. The chain employs TRBV5-5 and TRBJ2-2; the D gene is perhaps TRBD1 or TRBD2, each of them matching over 5 bases. Sequenced: blood. The CDR3 in this case is CASSGDVGANTGELFF. The DNA is TGTGCCAGCAGCGGGGACGTCGGGGCGAACACCGGGGAGCTGTTTTTT.